This entry is about one TCR beta chain. There are 15 residues in the CDR3. The ends were cut back, 2 bases at V and 9 bases at J, with 19 bases in the middle. Germline V CDR1 and CDR2: LNHDA, SQIVND (reference sequence). In the original processing: Reference gene primer amplification gave nucleated cell count estimates. Measured with immunoSEQ multiplex PCR; TCRdb has only the in-frame clones, and not every one. The V and J calls and clone size come from that table; D and trimming were worked out from the DNA. Here the sample spans just under 20,000 clones, 88% being singletons. The data were obtained in a study of blood T cell repertoires in COVID-19. About the research overall: The study drew acute and convalescent COVID-19 samples from the United States, Italy and Spain. Nucleic acid was either cDNA or gDNA, and it came from T cells, B-cell-depleted T cells, or PBMCs.

The chain is built from TRBV19 and TRBJ1-1; no clear D gene. The sequencing sample was made of peripheral blood. This clonotype was obtained from a human donor in a cohort sampled during active COVID-19. The CDR3 region has the DNA TGTGCCAGTAGTATATCTGCGGCCCAGACTGCCCAAGCTTTCTTT. Encoded protein: CASSISAAQTAQAFF. The variable domain in full, completed from reference TRBV19 and TRBJ1-1, reads DGGITQSPKYLFRKEGQNVTLSCEQNLNHDAMYWYRQDPGQGLRLIYYSQIVNDFQKGDIAEGYSVSREKKESFPLTVTSAQKNPTAFYLCASSISAAQTAQAFFGQGTRLTVV.